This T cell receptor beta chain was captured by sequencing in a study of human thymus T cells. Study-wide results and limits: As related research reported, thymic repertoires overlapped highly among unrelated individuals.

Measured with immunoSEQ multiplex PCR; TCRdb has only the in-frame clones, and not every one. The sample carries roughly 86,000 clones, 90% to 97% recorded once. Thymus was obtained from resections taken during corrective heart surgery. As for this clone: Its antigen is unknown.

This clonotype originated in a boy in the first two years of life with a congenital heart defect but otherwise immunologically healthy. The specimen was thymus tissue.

CDR3 protein: CASSQDGFYSGNTIYF. CDR3 in DNA: TGTGCCAGCAGCCAAGATGGGTTCTACTCTGGAAACACCATATATTTT. The genes are TRBV14 and TRBJ1-3; D is undetermined. Germline V gives CDR1 SGHDN, CDR2 FVKESK. Trimming removed 0 bases at V and 0 bases at J, with 9 bases between. The CDR3 consists of 16 residues.